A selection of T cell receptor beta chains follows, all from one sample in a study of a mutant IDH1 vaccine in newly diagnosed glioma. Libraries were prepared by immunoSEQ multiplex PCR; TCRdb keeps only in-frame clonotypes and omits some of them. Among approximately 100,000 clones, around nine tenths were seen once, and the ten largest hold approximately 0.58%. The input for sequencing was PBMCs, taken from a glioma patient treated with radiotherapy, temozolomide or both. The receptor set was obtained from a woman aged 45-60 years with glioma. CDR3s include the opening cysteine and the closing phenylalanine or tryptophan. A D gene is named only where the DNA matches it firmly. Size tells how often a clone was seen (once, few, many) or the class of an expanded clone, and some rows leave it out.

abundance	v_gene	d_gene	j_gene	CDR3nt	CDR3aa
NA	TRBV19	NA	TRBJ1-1	TGTGCCAGTAGTAAGGGAAACCCAAACACTGAAGCTTTCTTT	CASSKGNPNTEAFF
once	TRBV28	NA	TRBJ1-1	TGTGCCAGCAGTTACGGGGTGGGGAATCCAATGAACACTGAAGCTTTCTTT	CASSYGVGNPMNTEAFF
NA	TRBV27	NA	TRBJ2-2	TGTGCCAGCAGTTTTTTCAGGGGCGTAGGCACCGGGGAGCTGTTTTTT	CASSFFRGVGTGELFF
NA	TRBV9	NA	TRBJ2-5	TGTGCCAGCAGCGTAGGCGGTCAAGAGACCCAGTACTTC	CASSVGGQETQYF
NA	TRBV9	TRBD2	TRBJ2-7	TGTGCCAGCAGCCCCGGGACTAGCGGGAGCTCCTACGAGCAGTACTTC	CASSPGTSGSSYEQYF
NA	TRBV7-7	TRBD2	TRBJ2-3	TGTGCTAGCAGCACAGGACTAGCGGGGGTGACAGATACGCAGTATTTT	CASSTGLAGVTDTQYF
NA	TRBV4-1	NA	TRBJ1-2	TGCGCCAGCAGCCAAGATGGACCTCAGGGGCTTAGGTATGGCTACACCTTC	CASSQDGPQGLRYGYTF
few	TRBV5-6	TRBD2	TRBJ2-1	TGTGCCAGCTGGAGGGAGGGCAGGGAGCAGTTCTTC	CASWREGREQFF
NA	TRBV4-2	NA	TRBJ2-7	TGTGCCAGCAGTCGTAACCTGAGGGGGATGACCTACGAGCAGTACTTC	CASSRNLRGMTYEQYF
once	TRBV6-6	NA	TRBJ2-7	TGTGCCAGCAGTACAAACCGGGACTACGAGCAGTACTTC	CASSTNRDYEQYF
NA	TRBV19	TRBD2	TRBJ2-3	TGTGCCAGTAGTCTTACCCTGACTAGCGGGCTAAGGGATACGCAGTATTTT	CASSLTLTSGLRDTQYF
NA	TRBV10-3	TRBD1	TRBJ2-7	TGTGCCATCGCCGGACAGGCGGCCTACGAGCAGTACTTC	CAIAGQAAYEQYF
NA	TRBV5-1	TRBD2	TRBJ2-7	TGCGCCAGCGCCGACTATAGCGGGACGTACGAGCAGTACTTC	CASADYSGTYEQYF
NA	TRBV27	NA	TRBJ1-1	TGTGCCAGCAGTTTATACAGGATGAACACTGAAGCTTTCTTT	CASSLYRMNTEAFF
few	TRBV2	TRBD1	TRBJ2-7	TGTGCCAGCAGTGAATTCCTGGACAGGGACAACGAGCAGTACTTC	CASSEFLDRDNEQYF
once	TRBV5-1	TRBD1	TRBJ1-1	TGCGCCAGCAGCCTATTGGACAGGGATAAAGCTTTCTTT	CASSLLDRDKAFF
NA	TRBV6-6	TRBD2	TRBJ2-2	TGTGCCAGCAGTCCCAGACTAGCAGACACCGGGGAGCTGTTTTTT	CASSPRLADTGELFF
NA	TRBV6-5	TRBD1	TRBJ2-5	TGTGCCACCGCAGGGGGAGAGGGGACCCAGTACTTC	CATAGGEGTQYF
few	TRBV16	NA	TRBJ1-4	TGTGCCAGCAGCCAATCAGGTCTCGTTGAAAAACTGTTTTTT	CASSQSGLVEKLFF
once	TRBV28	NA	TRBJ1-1	TGTGCCAGCAGTCCGGGTACCTTGGGGACTGAAGCTTTCTTT	CASSPGTLGTEAFF
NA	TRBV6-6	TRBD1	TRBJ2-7	TGTGCCAGCAGTTTGAACAGGGGCTACGAGCAGTACTTC	CASSLNRGYEQYF
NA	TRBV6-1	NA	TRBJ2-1	TGTGCCAGCAGTGCCGGGGACAATGAGCAGTTCTTC	CASSAGDNEQFF
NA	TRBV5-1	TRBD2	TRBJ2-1	TGCGCCAGCAGCTTGGCGGGTAGCGGGAGAGTAGAGCAGTTCTTC	CASSLAGSGRVEQFF
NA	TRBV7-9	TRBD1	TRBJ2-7	TGTGCCAGCAGCTTAAACAGGGGATCCTACGAGCAGTACTTC	CASSLNRGSYEQYF
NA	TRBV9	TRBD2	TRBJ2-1	TGTGCCAGCAGCGAGCGGGGAGCCTACAATGAGCAGTTCTTC	CASSERGAYNEQFF
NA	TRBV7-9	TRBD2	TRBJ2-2	TGTGCCAGCAGCCTACCCGGGCTAGCGGGCACCGGGGAGCTGTTTTTT	CASSLPGLAGTGELFF
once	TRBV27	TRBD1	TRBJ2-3	TGTGCCAGCAGTTTGGGACAGGGATTACGTACAGATACGCAGTATTTT	CASSLGQGLRTDTQYF
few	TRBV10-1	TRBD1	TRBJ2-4	TGCGCCAGCAGACTAACGACAGGGGAAGCCAAAAACATTCAGTACTTC	CASRLTTGEAKNIQYF